This T cell receptor (beta chain) was observed in a study of OX40 agonist ivuxolimab in advanced cancers. Repertoires were generated with immunoSEQ multiplex PCR, while TCRdb's copy carries only in-frame clones and drops some. The sample lists roughly 41,000 clones, over 75% occurring once. Study-wide results and caveats: On average, CD8+ T cells showed a greater number of expanded clones than CD4+. The CD4+ and CD8+ T cells in the blood had expanded clonally by week 6 at 0.1 to 3.0 mg/kg.

The sample holds a few counts of this clone. Its cognate antigen is unknown. No patient had autoimmune disease or received systemic immunosuppression. Sampling of blood occurred at baseline, cycle 4 day 1, and cycle 7 day 1. The input for sequencing was CD4+ or CD8+ T cells sorted from blood, taken in a trial of the OX40 agonist ivuxolimab. The TCR was taken from an adult with an advanced solid tumor such as melanoma, head and neck, liver or kidney cancer.

CDR3 sequence (DNA): TGCGCCAGCAGCCTCGTGGGGGCCCAGCCCCAGCATTTT. Its protein is CASSLVGAQPQHF. This sequence joins TRBV5-1 and TRBJ1-5; a weak D match, TRBD1 (6 bases). V was shortened by 4 bases and J by 7 bases, with 12 bases between the two germline ends. The CDR3 covers 13 residues. Germline V gene lookup returns CDR1 SGHRS and CDR2 YFSETQ.